Only a few counts were recorded for the clone carrying this TCR beta chain. The antigen remains unidentified. This sample stems from a study of response to subunit inactivated influenza vaccine. Regarding the study as a whole: Authors suggested that a seasonal influenza vaccination recruits few new T cells each time.

Germline V gives CDR1 LGHNA, CDR2 YSLEER. V lost 0 bases, J lost 4 bases, and 12 bases lay in between. The CDR3 totals 16 residues. Each CDR3 protein is one row after TCRdb ran MiXCR on the RT-PCR reads. Of about 650,000 distinct CDR3 sequences detected, 11% to 15% appear once; the ten largest clones hold 7.5% to 8%. The clonotype originates from a man between 45 and 60 years old who received an inactivated influenza vaccine. The rearrangement uses TRBV4-3 and TRBJ2-2; TRBD2 might be the D (7 bases). Specimen: PBMCs from blood, collected roughly 15 days before vaccination. The DNA of the CDR3 is TGCGCCAGCAGCCAAGATTGGGGGGGGCGCACCGGGGAGCTGTTTTTT. Its protein product is CASSQDWGGRTGELFF.